This paragraph covers one T cell receptor beta chain sequence. Its matching antigen is unknown. TCRdb keeps only in-frame clones here, not all; method: immunoSEQ multiplex PCR. The sample consists of approximately 1.5 million clones, approximately 98.5% of them appearing once. The data originate from a study of shared clonotypes between healthy human individuals. Study-wide results and limits: Generation probability values for non-shared clonotypes were lower than those for clonotypes shared by all four donors.

The germline V gene encodes CDR1 SQVTM and CDR2 ANQGSEA. The V end lost 6 bases, the J end lost 4 bases, and 11 bases lay between the germline ends. The CDR3 contains 12 residues. The V and J genes are TRBV29-1 and TRBJ2-3; D remains ambiguous. This TCR was recovered from a man aged 30 to 39 in good health. Sequenced input: naive CD4+ T cells sorted from blood. Subset noted: CD45RA+ positively selected. In DNA form, the CDR3 reads TGCAGCGTCCAGGTGGGCTCAGATACGCAGTATTTT. Encoded protein: CSVQVGSDTQYF.